The TCR beta chain described here comes from a study of post-analysis software for immune sequencing data. For the study at large: Disease trajectories encompassed relapsing-remitting, secondary progressive and progressive-relapsing multiple sclerosis. General observations from the study: People with multiple sclerosis had a significantly lower normalized Chao1 diversity than controls did. Included in a set of several TRBV segments more frequent in patients than controls were TRBV5-6, TRBV5-1 and TRBV20-1. Strong co-clustering by F measure was seen for same-batch samples.

The CDR3 is made up of 16 amino acids. Regarding this clonotype: Antigen unknown.

The authors incorporated unique molecular identifiers into the TCR beta cDNA libraries. The authors obtained roughly 0.5 million cDNA molecules from roughly 1 to 10 million T cells. TCRdb itself ran the PCR reads through MiXCR, one entry per CDR3 protein. The profile shows 350,000 to 450,000 distinct CDR3 sequences, less than 40% of them singletons. Input material: blood. The TCR comes from a girl aged 10 to 17 with multiple sclerosis. This rearrangement joins TRBV21-1 to TRBJ2-1; the tabulated D call, TRBD1, remains unverified against the DNA. TRBV21-1 is assigned pseudogene status. CDR3 in DNA: TGTGCCAGCAGCCCCCGACCGGGCCAATCCTACAATGAGCAGTTCTTC. As protein: CASSPRPGQSYNEQFF.